This T cell receptor (beta chain) is from a study of blood T cell repertoires in COVID-19. About the study: Sites in the United States, Italy and Spain provided acute and convalescent COVID-19 samples.

Original handling: By means of reference gene primer amplification, nucleated cell counts were estimated. The repertoire was sequenced with immunoSEQ multiplex PCR; TCRdb's copy has only in-frame clones and lacks some. The V and J calls and clone size were taken over from that table, and D and trimming were inferred from the DNA. The table shows 120,000 or so clones, with approximately 87% occurring only once. The receptor's source is a woman aged 55-69 years with acute or convalescent COVID-19. Sequencing was performed on peripheral blood.

The CDR3 spells CASSHTDSNQPQHF. The CDR3 region has the DNA TGTGCCAGCTCACATACAGATAGCAATCAGCCCCAGCATTTT. This chain joins TRBV18 and TRBJ1-5; the D is unclear. V was pared by 4 bases and J by 0 bases, with 7 bases between. Per germline, CDR1 KGHSH and CDR2 LQKENI. The CDR3 contains 14 residues.